Reported below is one TCR beta chain. A J-beta primer mix and a sample-barcoded 5' primer were used in a second PCR of about 6 to 12 cycles. TCRdb called the 5' RACE reads again in MiXCR, with one record for every CDR3 protein. The repertoire holds fewer than 900,000 distinct CDR3 sequences, with about 34% as singletons. The sample belongs to a study of blood T cells in healthy people across ages. Deletions cut 6 bases from V and 4 bases from J, with 19 bases between. Germline CDR1 reads DFQATT; CDR2 reads SNEGSKA (reference sequence). This CDR3 comprises 15 residues. This TCR was sampled from a man between 18 and 29 years old in good health. Sequencing input: blood. J is TRBJ2-1 and V is TRBV20-1; TRBD1 might be the D (5 bases). Here the CDR3 DNA reads TGCAGTGCAAAAACAACAGGAATTGTTTACAATGAGCAGTTCTTC. This translates into CSAKTTGIVYNEQFF.